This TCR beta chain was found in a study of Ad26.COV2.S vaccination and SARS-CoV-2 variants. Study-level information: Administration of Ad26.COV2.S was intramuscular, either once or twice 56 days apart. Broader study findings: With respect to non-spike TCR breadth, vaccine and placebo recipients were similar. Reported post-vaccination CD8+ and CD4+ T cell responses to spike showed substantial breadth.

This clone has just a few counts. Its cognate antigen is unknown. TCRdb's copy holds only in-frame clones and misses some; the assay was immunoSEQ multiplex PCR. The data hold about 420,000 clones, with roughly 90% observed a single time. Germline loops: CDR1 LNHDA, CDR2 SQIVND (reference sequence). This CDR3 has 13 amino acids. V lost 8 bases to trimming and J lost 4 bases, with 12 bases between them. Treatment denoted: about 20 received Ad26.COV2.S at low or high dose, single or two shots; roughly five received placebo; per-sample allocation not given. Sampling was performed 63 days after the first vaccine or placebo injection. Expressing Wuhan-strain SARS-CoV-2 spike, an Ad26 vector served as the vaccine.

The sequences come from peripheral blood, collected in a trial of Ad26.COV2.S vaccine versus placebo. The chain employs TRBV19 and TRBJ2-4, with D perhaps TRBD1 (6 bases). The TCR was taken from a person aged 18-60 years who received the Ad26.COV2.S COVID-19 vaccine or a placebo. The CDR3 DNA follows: TGTGCCAGTGGCGGGCAGGGGAAAAACATTCAGTACTTC. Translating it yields CASGGQGKNIQYF.